Listed below are T cell receptor beta chains from one sample, sequenced in a study of regulatory T cells in long-lasting Graves disease. One entry per CDR3 protein results from TCRdb running MiXCR on the multiplex PCR reads. The sample contains around 400,000 distinct CDR3 sequences, 23% of which appear only once. Sequenced material: peripheral blood mononuclear cells (PBMCs), taken when the disease was refractory, from a patient treated with antithyroid drugs. Every receptor here comes from a female donor with Graves disease. The CDR3 runs from the conserved cysteine through the conserved F or W. The D gene is left open where the match is weak. Where a row states a size, it is once, few, many or the class of an expanded clone; other rows omit it.

CDR3 protein	CDR3 DNA	D gene	clone size	V gene	J gene
CAISERDTKNGYTF	TGTGCCATCAGTGAAAGGGACACGAAGAATGGCTACACCTTC	NA	few	TRBV10-3	TRBJ1-2
CASSRGPDEKLFF	TGTGCCAGCAGCCGGGGGCCGGATGAAAAACTGTTTTTT	NA	many	TRBV11-2	TRBJ1-4
CASSQEWSLVDEQFF	TGCGCCAGCAGCCAAGAATGGTCGCTAGTTGATGAGCAGTTCTTC	NA	NA	TRBV4-3	TRBJ2-1
CASSQINYGYTF	TGTGCCAGCAGTCAAATAAACTATGGCTACACCTTC	NA	many	TRBV2	TRBJ1-2
CASSTDRLYGYTF	TGTGCCAGCAGCACGGACAGATTGTATGGCTACACCTTC	NA	many	TRBV27	TRBJ1-2
CASSLQKWSYEQYF	TGTGCCAGCAGCCTTCAGAAGTGGTCCTACGAGCAGTACTTC	NA	many	TRBV14	TRBJ2-7
CASSLQGGMNTEAFF	TGTGCCAGCAGCTTACAGGGCGGGATGAACACTGAAGCTTTCTTT	NA	many	TRBV7-9	TRBJ1-1
CASSIDPPSSDTEAFF	TGTGCCAGTAGTATAGATCCCCCGAGCAGCGACACTGAAGCTTTCTTT	NA	NA	TRBV19	TRBJ1-1
CASSYSPVNNEQFF	TGTGCCAGCAGTTACTCTCCGGTGAACAATGAGCAGTTCTTC	NA	NA	TRBV6-5	TRBJ2-1
CASRPSNSPLHF	TGTGCCAGCCGACCAAGCAATTCACCCCTCCACTTT	NA	few	TRBV18	TRBJ1-6
CASSVSGETQYF	TGTGCCAGCAGTGTTTCAGGCGAGACCCAGTACTTC	NA	many	TRBV2	TRBJ2-5
CATDLERVSYEQYF	TGCGCTACCGACTTGGAAAGGGTATCCTACGAGCAGTACTTC	NA	NA	TRBV4-1	TRBJ2-7
CAWSGGLAVNYEQYF	TGTGCCTGGAGTGGAGGACTAGCGGTTAACTACGAGCAGTACTTC	TRBD2	few	TRBV30	TRBJ2-7
CASRGTGNSAYGYTF	TGTGCCAGCAGGGGGACAGGGAACTCGGCCTATGGCTACACCTTC	TRBD1	many	TRBV2	TRBJ1-2
CSVGGTGSMSAFF	TGCAGCGTTGGTGGGACAGGGTCCATGTCAGCTTTCTTT	TRBD1	few	TRBV29-1	TRBJ1-1
CASRAGLAGGEQFF	TGTGCCAGCAGGGCGGGACTAGCGGGCGGTGAGCAGTTCTTC	TRBD2	NA	TRBV2	TRBJ2-1
CASSAELRSPLHF	TGTGCCAGCAGTGCGGAGTTGCGTTCACCCCTCCACTTT	NA	many	TRBV6-1	TRBJ1-6
CATSGDRDTGELFF	TGTGCCACCAGCGGTGACCGAGACACCGGGGAGCTGTTTTTT	NA	few	TRBV24-1	TRBJ2-2
CASSSRGGGTEAFF	TGTGCCAGCAGTAGCCGGGGGGGCGGCACTGAAGCTTTCTTT	NA	NA	TRBV12-3/TRBV12-4	TRBJ1-1
CASSFPGQFYEQYF	TGTGCCAGCAGTTTCCCGGGACAGTTCTACGAGCAGTACTTC	TRBD1	many	TRBV28	TRBJ2-7
CSARTGRIETQYF	TGCAGTGCTCGGACAGGGCGGATAGAGACCCAGTACTTC	TRBD1	many	TRBV20-1	TRBJ2-5
CASSLLEGQSQYQETQYF	TGTGCCAGCAGCTTACTCGAAGGACAGTCCCAGTACCAAGAGACCCAGTACTTC	NA	few	TRBV7-9	TRBJ2-5
CASHPETSGNTIYF	TGTGCCAGCCATCCCGAAACCTCTGGAAACACCATATATTTT	NA	NA	TRBV19	TRBJ1-3
CATSDPFSLAGGTGELFF	TGTGCCACCAGTGACCCGTTTTCCCTAGCGGGGGGGACCGGGGAGCTGTTTTTT	TRBD2	NA	TRBV24-1	TRBJ2-2
CASSYSRTGAYEQYF	TGTGCCAGCAGTTACTCGAGGACAGGGGCCTACGAGCAGTACTTC	TRBD1	NA	TRBV6-6	TRBJ2-7
CASSQNFNEQYF	TGTGCCAGCAGCCAAAATTTTAACGAGCAGTACTTC	NA	many	TRBV3-1	TRBJ2-7
CSVDGSGSAWETQYF	TGCAGCGTCGACGGCTCAGGGAGCGCTTGGGAGACCCAGTACTTC	NA	few	TRBV29-1	TRBJ2-5
CSAFGTGDNQPQHF	TGCAGTGCTTTCGGGACAGGGGACAATCAGCCCCAGCATTTT	TRBD1	few	TRBV20-1	TRBJ1-5
CASSSYLAGGETQYF	TGTGCCAGCAGCTCCTATCTAGCGGGAGGGGAGACCCAGTACTTC	TRBD2	many	TRBV7-9	TRBJ2-5
CASRTGSNEKLFF	TGTGCCAGCCGGACAGGATCTAATGAAAAACTGTTTTTT	TRBD1	many	TRBV2	TRBJ1-4
CASGGGVGGEQYF	TGTGCCAGCGGGGGGGGGGTAGGGGGCGAGCAGTACTTC	NA	NA	TRBV25-1	TRBJ2-7
CSADRGRIRGYTF	TGCAGTGCTGACAGGGGGCGCATTCGTGGCTACACCTTC	TRBD1	many	TRBV20-1	TRBJ1-2
CASSYWEPGLAGRTQETQYF	TGTGCCAGCAGTTATTGGGAACCGGGACTAGCGGGCCGTACGCAAGAGACCCAGTACTTC	TRBD2	many	TRBV6-5	TRBJ2-5
CASSRKGQGDTEAFF	TGTGCCAGCAGCCGGAAAGGACAGGGGGACACTGAAGCTTTCTTT	TRBD1	few	TRBV7-3	TRBJ1-1
CASSPGTGPYGYTF	TGTGCCAGCAGCCCCGGGACAGGGCCCTATGGCTACACCTTC	TRBD1	NA	TRBV7-2	TRBJ1-2
CASSYTARHMNTEAFF	TGTGCCAGCAGTTATACGGCCAGGCACATGAACACTGAAGCTTTCTTT	NA	many	TRBV6-5	TRBJ1-1
CASSYSTPGKEQYF	TGTGCCAGCAGTTACTCGACCCCAGGGAAAGAGCAGTACTTC	NA	few	TRBV6-5	TRBJ2-7
CASSLDVGSHIYGYTF	TGTGCCAGCAGCTTAGATGTGGGCAGCCATATCTATGGCTACACCTTC	NA	few	TRBV7-9	TRBJ1-2
CASSPTPDSANQPQHF	TGTGCCAGCAGCCCGACGCCGGACTCAGCAAATCAGCCCCAGCATTTT	NA	many	TRBV28	TRBJ1-5
CASSGTGKETQYF	TGTGCCAGCTCGGGAACAGGGAAAGAGACCCAGTACTTC	NA	many	TRBV18	TRBJ2-5
CASSLGDRTNEKLFF	TGTGCCAGCAGCTTAGGGGACAGGACGAATGAAAAACTGTTTTTT	TRBD1	few	TRBV7-2	TRBJ1-4
CASSKTGSGNTEAFF	TGTGCCAGCAGCAAAACAGGGTCGGGGAACACTGAAGCTTTCTTT	NA	few	TRBV9	TRBJ1-1
CASSLDGDDGYTF	TGCGCCAGCAGCTTGGATGGCGACGATGGCTACACCTTC	NA	NA	TRBV5-1	TRBJ1-2
CASSLWAPDTEAFF	TGTGCCAGCAGCTTATGGGCCCCCGACACTGAAGCTTTCTTT	NA	few	TRBV7-9	TRBJ1-1
CSAGVRNGQFF	TGCAGCGCGGGGGTAAGGAACGGGCAGTTCTTC	NA	NA	TRBV29-1	TRBJ2-1
CASGLVYYEQYF	TGTGCCAGCGGACTAGTTTACTACGAGCAGTACTTC	TRBD2	many	TRBV2	TRBJ2-7
CSARDEGTDHLTFYGYTF	TGCAGTGCTAGAGATGAAGGGACGGACCATCTCACGTTCTATGGCTACACCTTC	NA	few	TRBV20-1	TRBJ1-2
CASSSPQLGSNTGELFF	TGTGCCAGCAGCAGCCCTCAGCTAGGGTCGAACACCGGGGAGCTGTTTTTT	NA	many	TRBV7-6	TRBJ2-2
CASSLTNFNTEAFF	TGTGCCAGCAGTTTGACCAACTTTAACACTGAAGCTTTCTTT	NA	few	TRBV27	TRBJ1-1